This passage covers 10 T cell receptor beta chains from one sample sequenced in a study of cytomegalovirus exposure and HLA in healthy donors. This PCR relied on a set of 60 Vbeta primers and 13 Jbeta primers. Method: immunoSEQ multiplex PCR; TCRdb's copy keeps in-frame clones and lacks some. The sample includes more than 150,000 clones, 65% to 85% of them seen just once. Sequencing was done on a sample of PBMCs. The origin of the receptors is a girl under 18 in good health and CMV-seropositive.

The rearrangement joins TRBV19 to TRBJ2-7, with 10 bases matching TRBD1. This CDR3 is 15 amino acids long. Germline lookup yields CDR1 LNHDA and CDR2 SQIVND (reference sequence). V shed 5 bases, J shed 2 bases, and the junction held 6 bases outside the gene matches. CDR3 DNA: TGTGCCAGTAGTCGCACCGGGACAGGGGCCTACGAGCAGTACTTC. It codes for CASSRTGTGAYEQYF. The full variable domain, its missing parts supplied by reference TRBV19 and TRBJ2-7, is DGGITQSPKYLFRKEGQNVTLSCEQNLNHDAMYWYRQDPGQGLRLIYYSQIVNDFQKGDIAEGYSVSREKKESFPLTVTSAQKNPTAFYLCASSRTGTGAYEQYFGPGTRLTVT.

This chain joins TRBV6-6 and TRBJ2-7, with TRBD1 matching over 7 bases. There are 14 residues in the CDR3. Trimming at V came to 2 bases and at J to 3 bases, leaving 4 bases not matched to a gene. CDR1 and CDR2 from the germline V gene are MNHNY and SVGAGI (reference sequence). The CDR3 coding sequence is TGTGCCAGCAGTTACGGACAGGCGTACTACGAGCAGTACTTC. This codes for CASSYGQAYYEQYF.

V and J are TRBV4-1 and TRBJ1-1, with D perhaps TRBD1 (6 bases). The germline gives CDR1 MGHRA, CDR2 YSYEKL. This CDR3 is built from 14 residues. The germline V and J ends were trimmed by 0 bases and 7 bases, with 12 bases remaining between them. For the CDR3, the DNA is TGCGCCAGCAGCCAAGAAACAGGGTACATTGAAGCTTTCTTT. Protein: CASSQETGYIEAFF.

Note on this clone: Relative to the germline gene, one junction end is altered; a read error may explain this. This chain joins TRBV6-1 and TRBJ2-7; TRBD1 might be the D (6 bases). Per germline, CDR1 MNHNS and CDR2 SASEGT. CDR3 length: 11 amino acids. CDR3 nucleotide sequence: TGTGCCAGCAGCGATGAGACAGGAGAGAACTTC. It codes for CASSDETGENF.

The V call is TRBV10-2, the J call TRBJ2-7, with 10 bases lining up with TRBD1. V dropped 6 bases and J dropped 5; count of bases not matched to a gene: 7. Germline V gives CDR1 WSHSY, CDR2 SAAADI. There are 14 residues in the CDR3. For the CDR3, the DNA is TGCGCCAGCAGGGGGACAGGGGAGGGGAACGAGCAGTACTTC. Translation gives CASRGTGEGNEQYF.

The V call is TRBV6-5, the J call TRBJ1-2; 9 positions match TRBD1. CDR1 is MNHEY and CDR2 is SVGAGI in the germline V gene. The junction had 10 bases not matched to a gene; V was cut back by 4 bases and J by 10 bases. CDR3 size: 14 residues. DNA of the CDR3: TGTGCCAGCAGTTTTCTACCGGGACAGGGCCTCTACACCTTC. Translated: CASSFLPGQGLYTF.

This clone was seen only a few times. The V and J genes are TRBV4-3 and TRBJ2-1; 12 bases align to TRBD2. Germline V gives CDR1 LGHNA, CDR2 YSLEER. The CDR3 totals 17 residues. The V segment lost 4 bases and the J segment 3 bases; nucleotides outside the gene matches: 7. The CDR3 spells CASSPGLAGTYYNEQFF. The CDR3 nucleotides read TGCGCCAGCAGCCCAGGACTAGCGGGAACTTACTACAATGAGCAGTTCTTC.

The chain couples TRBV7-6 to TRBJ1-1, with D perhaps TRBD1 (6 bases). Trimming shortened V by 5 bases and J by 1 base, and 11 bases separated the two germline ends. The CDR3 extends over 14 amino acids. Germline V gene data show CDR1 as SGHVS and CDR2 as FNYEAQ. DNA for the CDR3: TGTGCCAGCAGCCCGCAGGGGCCGAACACTGAAGCTTTCTTT. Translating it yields CASSPQGPNTEAFF. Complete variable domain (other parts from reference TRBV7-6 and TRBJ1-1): GAGVSQSPRYKVTKRGQDVALRCDPISGHVSLYWYRQALGQGPEFLTYFNYEAQQDKSGLPNDRFSAERPEGSISTLTIQRTEQRDSAMYRCASSPQGPNTEAFFGQGTRLTVV.

The CDR3 nucleotides are TGTGCCTGGAGTGTATCGGGGGGCTACACCTTC. Encoded protein: CAWSVSGGYTF. The gene calls are TRBV30 and TRBJ1-2; D not certain. This CDR3 has 11 amino acids. V shed 0 bases and J shed 8 bases, with 7 bases lying between them. Germline loops: CDR1 GTSNPN, CDR2 SVGIG (reference sequence).

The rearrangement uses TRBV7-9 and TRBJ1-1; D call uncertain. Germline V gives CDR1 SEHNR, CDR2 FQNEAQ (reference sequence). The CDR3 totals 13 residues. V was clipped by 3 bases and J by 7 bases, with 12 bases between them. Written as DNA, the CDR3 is TGTGCCAGCAGCTTCCGAGACCGAGGTGAAGCTTTCTTT. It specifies CASSFRDRGEAFF.